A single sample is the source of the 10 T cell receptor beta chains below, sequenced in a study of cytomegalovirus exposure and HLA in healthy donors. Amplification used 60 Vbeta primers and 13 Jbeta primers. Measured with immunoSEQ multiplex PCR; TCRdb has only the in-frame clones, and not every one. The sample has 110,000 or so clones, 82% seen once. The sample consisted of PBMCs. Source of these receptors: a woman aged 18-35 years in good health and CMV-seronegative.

DNA for the CDR3: TGCGCCAGCAGCTTGGGAGGGGGCAACACTGAAGCTTTCTTT. Residues: CASSLGGGNTEAFF. The rearrangement links TRBV5-1 to TRBJ1-1; 7 bases agree with TRBD1. CDR1 is SGHRS and CDR2 is YFSETQ in the germline V gene. V was clipped by 0 bases and J by 2 bases; unmatched bases: 1. This CDR3 spans 14 amino acids.

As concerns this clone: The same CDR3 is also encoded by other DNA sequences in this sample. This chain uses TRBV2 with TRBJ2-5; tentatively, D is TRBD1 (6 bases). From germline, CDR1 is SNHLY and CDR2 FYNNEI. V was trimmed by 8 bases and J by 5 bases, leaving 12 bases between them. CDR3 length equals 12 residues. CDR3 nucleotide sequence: TGTGCCAGCGGTGGGGGCCAGGAGACCCAGTACTTC. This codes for CASGGGQETQYF.

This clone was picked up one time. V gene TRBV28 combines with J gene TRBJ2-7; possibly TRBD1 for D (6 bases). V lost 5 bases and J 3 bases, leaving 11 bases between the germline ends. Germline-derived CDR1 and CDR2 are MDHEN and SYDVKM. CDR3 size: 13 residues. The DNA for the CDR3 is TGTGCCAGCAGTCCCTACAGGGACTACGAGCAGTACGTC. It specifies CASSPYRDYEQYV.

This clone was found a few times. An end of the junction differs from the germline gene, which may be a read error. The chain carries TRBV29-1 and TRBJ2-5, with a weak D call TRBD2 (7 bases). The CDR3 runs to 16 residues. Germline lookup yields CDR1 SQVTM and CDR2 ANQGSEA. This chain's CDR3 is CSVLVRAAGHQETQYF. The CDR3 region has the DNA TGCAGCGTTTTGGTCCGAGCAGCGGGACACCAGGAGACCCAGTACTTC.

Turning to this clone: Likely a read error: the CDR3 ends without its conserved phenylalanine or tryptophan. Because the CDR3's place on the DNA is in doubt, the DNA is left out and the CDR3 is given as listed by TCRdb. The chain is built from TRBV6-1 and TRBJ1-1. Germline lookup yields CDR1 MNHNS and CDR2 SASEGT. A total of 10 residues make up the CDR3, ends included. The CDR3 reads CASSEVSPGL.

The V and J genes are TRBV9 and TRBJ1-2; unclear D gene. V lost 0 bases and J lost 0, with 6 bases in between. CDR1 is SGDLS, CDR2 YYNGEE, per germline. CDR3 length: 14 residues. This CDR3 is CASSVGVANYGYTF. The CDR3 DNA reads TGTGCCAGCAGCGTAGGCGTAGCTAACTATGGCTACACCTTC.

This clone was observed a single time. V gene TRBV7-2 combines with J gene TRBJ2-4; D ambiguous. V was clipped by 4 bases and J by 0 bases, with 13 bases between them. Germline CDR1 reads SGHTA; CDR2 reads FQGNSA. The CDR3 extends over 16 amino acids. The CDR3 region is CASSSTLALAKNIQYF. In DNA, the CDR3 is TGTGCCAGCAGCTCGACATTGGCTCTAGCCAAAAACATTCAGTACTTC.

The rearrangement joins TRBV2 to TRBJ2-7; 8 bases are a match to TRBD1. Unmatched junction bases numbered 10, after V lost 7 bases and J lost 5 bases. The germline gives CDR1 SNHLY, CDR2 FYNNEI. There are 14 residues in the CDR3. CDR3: CASMTTGVMNEQYF. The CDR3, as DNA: TGTGCCAGCATGACGACAGGGGTTATGAACGAGCAGTACTTC.

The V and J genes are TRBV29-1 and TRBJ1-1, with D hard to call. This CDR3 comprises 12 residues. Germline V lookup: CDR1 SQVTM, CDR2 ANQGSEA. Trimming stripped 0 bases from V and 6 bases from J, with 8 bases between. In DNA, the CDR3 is TGCAGCGTTGAAGAGATGGGAGCTGAAGCTTTCTTT. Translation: CSVEEMGAEAFF.

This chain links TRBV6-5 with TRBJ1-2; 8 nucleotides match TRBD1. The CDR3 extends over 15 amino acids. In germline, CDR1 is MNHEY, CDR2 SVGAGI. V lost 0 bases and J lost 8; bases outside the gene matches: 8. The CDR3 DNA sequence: TGTGCCAGCAGTTACTCTGCAGGGGGCAGGGGCGGCTACACCTTC. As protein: CASSYSAGGRGGYTF.